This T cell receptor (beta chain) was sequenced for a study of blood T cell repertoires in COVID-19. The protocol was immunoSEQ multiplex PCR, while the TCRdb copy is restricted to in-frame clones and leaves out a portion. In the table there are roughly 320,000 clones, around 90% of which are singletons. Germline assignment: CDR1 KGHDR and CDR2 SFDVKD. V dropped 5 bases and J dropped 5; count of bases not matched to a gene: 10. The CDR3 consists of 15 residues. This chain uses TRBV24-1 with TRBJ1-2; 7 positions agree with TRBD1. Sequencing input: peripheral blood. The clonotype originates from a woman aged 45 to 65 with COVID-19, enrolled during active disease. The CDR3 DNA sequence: TGTGCCACCAGTGCTCCTTGGGGACAGACATATGGCTACACCTTC. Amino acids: CATSAPWGQTYGYTF.